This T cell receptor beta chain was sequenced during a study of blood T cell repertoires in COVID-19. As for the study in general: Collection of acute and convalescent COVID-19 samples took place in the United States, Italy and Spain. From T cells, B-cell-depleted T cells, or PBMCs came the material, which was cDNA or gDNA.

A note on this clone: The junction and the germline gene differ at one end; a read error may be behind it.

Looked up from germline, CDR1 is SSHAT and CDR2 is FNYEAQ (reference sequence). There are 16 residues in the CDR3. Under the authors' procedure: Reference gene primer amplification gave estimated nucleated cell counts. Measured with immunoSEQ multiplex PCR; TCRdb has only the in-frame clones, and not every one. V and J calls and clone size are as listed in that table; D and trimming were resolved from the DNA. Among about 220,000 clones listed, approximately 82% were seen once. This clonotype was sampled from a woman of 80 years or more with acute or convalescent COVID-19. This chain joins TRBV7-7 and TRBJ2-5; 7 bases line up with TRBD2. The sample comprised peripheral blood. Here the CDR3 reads CASSPSGGGDQETQYF. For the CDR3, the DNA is TGTGCTAGCAGCCCCTCGGGCGGGGGAGACCAAGAGACCCAGTACTTC.